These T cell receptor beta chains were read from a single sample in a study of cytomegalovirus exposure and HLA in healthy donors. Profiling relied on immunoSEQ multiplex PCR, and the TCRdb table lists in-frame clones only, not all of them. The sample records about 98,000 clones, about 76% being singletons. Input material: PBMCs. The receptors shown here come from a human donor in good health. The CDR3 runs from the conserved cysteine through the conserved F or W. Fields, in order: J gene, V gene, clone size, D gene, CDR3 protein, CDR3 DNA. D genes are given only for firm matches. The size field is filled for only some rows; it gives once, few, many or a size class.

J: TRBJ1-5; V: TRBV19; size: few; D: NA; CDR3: CASTLPGIPPQHF; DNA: TGTGCCAGTACCCTACCAGGGATTCCACCCCAGCATTTT
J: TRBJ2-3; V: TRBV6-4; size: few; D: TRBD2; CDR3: CASSTLAGIGADTQYF; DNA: TGTGCCAGCAGTACTCTAGCGGGGATAGGAGCGGATACGCAGTATTTT
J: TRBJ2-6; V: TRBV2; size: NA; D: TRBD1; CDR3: CASSLDRASGANVLTF; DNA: TGTGCCAGCAGCTTGGACAGGGCATCTGGGGCCAACGTCCTGACTTTC
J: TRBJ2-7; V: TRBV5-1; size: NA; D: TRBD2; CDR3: CASSFVAGGYRSSYEQYF; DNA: TGCGCCAGCAGCTTTGTAGCGGGGGGCTACAGGAGCTCCTACGAGCAGTACTTC
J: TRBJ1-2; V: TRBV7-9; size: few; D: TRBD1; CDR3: CASSLPRDRQGVRGYTF; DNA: TGTGCCAGCAGCTTACCCCGCGACAGACAGGGGGTACGTGGCTACACCTTC
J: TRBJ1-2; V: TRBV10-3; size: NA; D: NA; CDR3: CAISAGYGYTF; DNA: TGTGCCATCAGTGCCGGGTATGGCTACACCTTC
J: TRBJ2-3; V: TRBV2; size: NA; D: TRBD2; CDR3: CASRTPSGNSYTQYF; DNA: TGTGCCAGCAGGACACCTAGCGGGAACTCTTATACGCAGTATTTT
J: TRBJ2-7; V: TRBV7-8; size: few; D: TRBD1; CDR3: CASSLPGTGGEQYF; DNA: TGTGCCAGCAGCTTACCGGGGACAGGGGGAGAGCAGTACTTC
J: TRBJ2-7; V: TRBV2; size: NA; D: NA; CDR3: CASREWRSTYEQYF; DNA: TGTGCCAGCAGGGAGTGGCGGTCTACCTACGAGCAGTACTTC
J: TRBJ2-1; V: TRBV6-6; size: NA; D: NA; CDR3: CASSPKRTAPDEQFF; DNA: TGTGCCAGCAGCCCAAAGAGGACAGCCCCCGATGAGCAGTTCTTC
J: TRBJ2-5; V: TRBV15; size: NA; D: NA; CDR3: CATSRVISGGQETQYF; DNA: TGTGCCACCAGCAGAGTGATTAGCGGCGGACAAGAGACCCAGTACTTC
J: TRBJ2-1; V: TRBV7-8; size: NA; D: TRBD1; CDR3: CASRLGRQGLDEQFF; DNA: TGTGCCAGCAGACTGGGGCGACAGGGTTTGGATGAGCAGTTCTTC
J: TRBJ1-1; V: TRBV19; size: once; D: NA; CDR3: CATSRGGGGLLEAFF; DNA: TGTGCCACCTCGAGGGGTGGGGGGGGGCTATTGGAAGCTTTCTTT
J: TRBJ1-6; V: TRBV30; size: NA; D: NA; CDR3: CAWSHGRVSSYNSPLHF; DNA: TGTGCCTGGAGCCACGGGAGGGTGAGCTCCTATAATTCACCCCTCCACTTT
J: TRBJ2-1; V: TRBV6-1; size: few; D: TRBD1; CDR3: CASRTDRGSYNEQFF; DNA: TGTGCCAGCAGGACGGACAGGGGTTCTTACAATGAGCAGTTCTTC
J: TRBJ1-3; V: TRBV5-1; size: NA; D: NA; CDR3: CASSLSPRDTIYF; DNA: TGCGCCAGCAGCTTGTCTCCCCGGGACACCATATATTTT
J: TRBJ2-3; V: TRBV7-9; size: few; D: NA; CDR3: CASSLSGTDTQYF; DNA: TGTGCCAGCAGCTTATCGGGCACAGATACGCAGTATTTT
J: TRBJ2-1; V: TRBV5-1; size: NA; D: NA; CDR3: CASSSGGTRSYNEQFF; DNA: TGCGCCAGCAGCTCAGGGGGGACCCGCTCCTACAATGAGCAGTTCTTC